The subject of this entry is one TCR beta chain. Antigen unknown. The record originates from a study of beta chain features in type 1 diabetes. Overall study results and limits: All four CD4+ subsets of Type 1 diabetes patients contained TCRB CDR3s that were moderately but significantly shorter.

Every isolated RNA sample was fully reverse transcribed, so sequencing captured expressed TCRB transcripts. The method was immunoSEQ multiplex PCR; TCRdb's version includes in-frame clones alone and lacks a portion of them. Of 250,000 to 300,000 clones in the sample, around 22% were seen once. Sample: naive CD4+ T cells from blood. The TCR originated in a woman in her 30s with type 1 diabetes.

The chain's CDR3 is CASRSGYREQYF. The CDR3 nucleotides are TGTGCCAGCAGATCAGGGTATAGGGAGCAGTACTTC. This sequence joins TRBV6-5 and TRBJ2-7, with a weak D call TRBD1 (5 bases). Germline values: CDR1 MNHEY, CDR2 SVGAGI. This CDR3 region has 12 residues. V lost 6 bases, J lost 7 bases, and 13 bases lay in between.